Shown below are 17 T cell receptor beta chains from a single sample sequenced in a study of blood T cell repertoires in COVID-19. Data came from immunoSEQ multiplex PCR; TCRdb stores just in-frame clones and leaves some out. This table has a few hundred thousand clones, around 89% appearing once. The sample was PBMCs or T cells enriched from blood (not recorded which). The receptors derive from an older woman in a cohort exposed to, infected with or recovered from COVID-19 (not recorded which).

The chain uses TRBV12-3 or TRBV12-4 and TRBJ2-2; the D is unclear. V shed 9 bases and J shed 5 bases, with 7 bases lying between them. The CDR3 contains 11 residues. The CDR3 is CASIVTGELFF. CDR3 bases: TGTGCCAGTATAGTGACCGGGGAGCTGTTTTTT.

The V call is TRBV6-1, the J call TRBJ2-7; possible D gene TRBD2, 6 bases. V dropped 2 bases and J dropped 2 bases, with 10 bases sitting between them. CDR1 and CDR2 (germline): MNHNS, SASEGT. This CDR3 has 14 residues. The CDR3 nucleotides are TGTGCCAGCAGTGAATCGGGGGATACCTACGAGCAGTACTTC. Translation gives CASSESGDTYEQYF.

The chain employs TRBV28 and TRBJ1-5, with D possibly matching TRBD1 (5 bases). CDR1 and CDR2 (germline): MDHEN, SYDVKM. Trimming shortened V by 2 bases and J by 2 bases, and 13 bases separated the two germline ends. The CDR3 runs to 16 residues. The CDR3 DNA sequence: TGTGCCAGCAGTTTACGGTCGGGGGTGGGCAATCAGCCCCAGCATTTT. Protein: CASSLRSGVGNQPQHF.

This sequence joins TRBV6-5 and TRBJ2-7, with D tentatively TRBD1 (6 bases). Germline V gives CDR1 MNHEY, CDR2 SVGAGI. V lost 7 bases and J lost 2, with 12 bases in between. This CDR3 contains 13 residues. The CDR3 spells CASTGTPTYEQYF. DNA of the CDR3: TGTGCCAGCACCGGGACACCTACCTACGAGCAGTACTTC.

The chain links TRBV7-2 to TRBJ1-2; 7 nucleotides align to TRBD1. V was clipped by 4 bases and J by 3 bases; unmatched bases: 8. Germline V gene lookup returns CDR1 SGHTA and CDR2 FQGNSA. The CDR3 runs 15 residues. The CDR3 reads CASSSRQGLDYGYTF. CDR3 nucleotide sequence: TGTGCCAGCAGCTCTCGACAGGGCTTAGACTATGGCTACACCTTC.

This clone has more than one count but fewer than ten. J is TRBJ2-7 and V is TRBV28, with D unclear. The germline CDR1 and CDR2 sequences are MDHEN and SYDVKM. The CDR3 consists of 13 residues. V was clipped by 1 base and J by 2 bases, with 6 bases between them. The CDR3 DNA is TGTGCCAGCAGTTTATCCGCGACCTACGAGCAGTACTTC. It yields the protein CASSLSATYEQYF.

V gene TRBV28 combines with J gene TRBJ2-1; D call uncertain. The germline V gene encodes CDR1 MDHEN and CDR2 SYDVKM. This CDR3 is 16 amino acids long. V lost 5 bases and J lost 2, with 16 bases in between. In DNA form, the CDR3 reads TGTGCCAGCAGTACTAAGGCCCCTAGAACCTACAATGAGCAGTTCTTC. Encoded protein: CASSTKAPRTYNEQFF.

This rearrangement joins TRBV7-2 to TRBJ1-1; D perhaps matches TRBD1 (6 bases). V lost 5 bases and J 0 bases, leaving 10 bases between the germline ends. The CDR3 runs to 14 residues. Germline values: CDR1 SGHTA, CDR2 FQGNSA. Written as DNA, the CDR3 is TGTGCCAGCAGCCAACAGGGATTGAACACTGAAGCTTTCTTT. It encodes CASSQQGLNTEAFF.

The chain is built from TRBV5-4 and TRBJ1-2; 7 nucleotides agree with TRBD1. Germline trimming cut 0 bases from V and 9 bases from J; bases unmatched to any gene: 14. The CDR3 length is 16 residues. Germline V gene sequence: CDR1 SGHNT, CDR2 YYREEE (reference sequence). CDR3 residues: CASSLDNRRGYGRYTF. In DNA, the CDR3 is TGTGCCAGCAGCTTGGACAATCGCAGGGGGTACGGGCGCTACACCTTC.

The V and J genes are TRBV27 and TRBJ2-7; weak D call: TRBD1 (6 bases). The CDR3 contains 13 residues. V was clipped by 5 bases and J by 3 bases, with 11 bases between them. The V gene's germline CDR1 is MNHEY and CDR2 SMNVEV (reference sequence). In DNA form, the CDR3 reads TGTGCCAGCAGTCCAAGGACAGTCTACGAGCAGTACTTC. It translates to CASSPRTVYEQYF.

This chain joins TRBV11-2 and TRBJ2-5, with TRBD1 identical over 11 bases. Germline CDR1 and CDR2: SGHAT and FQNNGV. The CDR3 sequence is 15 residues long. The J segment lost 6 bases and the V segment lost 1 base, leaving 4 bases of the junction unmatched. Here the CDR3 DNA reads TGTGCCAGCAGCTTAGTGGGGACAGGGGGGAAGACCCAGTACTTC. Encoded protein: CASSLVGTGGKTQYF.

J is TRBJ2-3 and V is TRBV24-1, with TRBD1 matching over 7 bases. The CDR3 is 16 residues long. V was pared by 4 bases and J by 1 base, with 7 bases of the junction left unmatched. Looked up from germline, CDR1 is KGHDR and CDR2 is SFDVKD. In DNA, the CDR3 is TGTGCCACCAGTGACTTACAGGGGATAGGCACAGATACGCAGTATTTT. Translation: CATSDLQGIGTDTQYF.

The chain carries TRBV19 and TRBJ1-1, with TRBD1 as a possible D gene (6 bases). Germline V gene lookup returns CDR1 LNHDA and CDR2 SQIVND (reference sequence). This CDR3 is 13 amino acids long. V was trimmed by 6 bases and J by 1 base, leaving 9 bases between them. The CDR3 here is CASSSQGNTEAFF. The CDR3 bases are TGTGCCAGTAGCTCACAGGGGAACACTGAAGCTTTCTTT.

The chain joins TRBV5-6 to TRBJ2-7; maybe TRBD2 (6 bases). This CDR3 contains 13 residues. The V gene's germline CDR1 is SGHDT and CDR2 YYEEEE. Trimming stripped 0 bases from V and 5 bases from J, with 9 bases between. The CDR3 is CASSLAPGDEQYF. The DNA for the CDR3 is TGTGCCAGCAGCTTGGCCCCGGGGGACGAGCAGTACTTC. Drawing the rest from reference TRBV5-6 and TRBJ2-7, the complete variable domain is DAGVTQSPTHLIKTRGQQVTLRCSPKSGHDTVSWYQQALGQGPQFIFQYYEEEERQRGNFPDRFSGHQFPNYSSELNVNALLLGDSALYLCASSLAPGDEQYFGPGTRLTVT.

CDR3 coding DNA: TGTGCCAGCAGTCGACAGGGTGAGACAGATACGCAGTATTTT. As protein: CASSRQGETDTQYF. This chain connects TRBV6-2 or TRBV6-3 to TRBJ2-3; TRBD1 matches 7 bases. The CDR3 totals 14 residues. V lost 5 bases to trimming and J lost 3 bases; unmatched junction nucleotides: 5. Germline CDR1 MNHEY, CDR2 SVGEGT.

This chain connects TRBV29-1 to TRBJ2-7; tentatively, D is TRBD2 (5 bases). This CDR3 contains 13 residues. Trimming took 4 bases from V and 5 from J, leaving 15 bases between them. Germline V gene lookup returns CDR1 SQVTM and CDR2 ANQGSEA. CDR3 sequence reads: CSVVREWGDEQYF. As DNA, the CDR3 is TGCAGCGTTGTGAGGGAGTGGGGTGACGAGCAGTACTTC.

This chain links TRBV7-9 with TRBJ1-4, with D maybe TRBD1 (6 bases). This CDR3 has 14 amino acids. Germline lookup yields CDR1 SEHNR and CDR2 FQNEAQ (reference sequence). The V end was cut by 5 bases, the J end by 8 bases, with 15 bases between. This CDR3 reads CASSRTGWREKLFF. The CDR3 DNA reads TGTGCCAGCAGCCGTACAGGGTGGAGGGAAAAACTGTTTTTT.